The 32 T cell receptor beta chains given below trace back to one sample, sequenced in a study of blood T cell repertoires in COVID-19. Repertoires were generated with immunoSEQ multiplex PCR, while TCRdb's copy carries only in-frame clones and drops some. The sample contains about 400,000 clones, roughly nine tenths of which appear only once. Sequencing used peripheral blood. The origin of the receptors is a man between 35 and 55 years old with acute or convalescent COVID-19.

J is TRBJ1-5 and V is TRBV20-1; no clear D gene. Germline CDR1 reads DFQATT; CDR2 reads SNEGSKA (reference sequence). The ends were cut back, 3 bases at V and 0 bases at J, with 9 bases in the middle. The CDR3 covers 14 residues. This CDR3 is CSASPQYSNQPQHF. CDR3 sequence (DNA): TGCAGTGCTAGTCCCCAGTATAGCAATCAGCCCCAGCATTTT.

As for this clone: Relative to the germline gene, one junction end is altered; a read error may explain this. V usage is TRBV7-7 and J usage is TRBJ2-2, with 8 bases lining up with TRBD2. The CDR3 length is 16 residues. Looked up from germline, CDR1 is SSHAT and CDR2 is FNYEAQ (reference sequence). In DNA form, the CDR3 reads TGTGCTAGCAGCCCAAGCAGTAGCGGGGACACCGGGGAGCTGTTTTTT. This codes for CASSPSSSGDTGELFF. Drawing the rest from reference TRBV7-7 and TRBJ2-2, the complete variable domain is GAGVSQSPRYKVTKRGQDVTLRCDPISSHATLYWYQQALGQGPEFLTYFNYEAQPDKSGLPSDRFSAERPEGSISTLTIQRTEQRDSAMYRCASSPSSSGDTGELFFGEGSRLTVL.

This clone was recorded a few times. The J gene is TRBJ1-5, the V gene TRBV5-6; D is unclear. CDR3 size: 17 residues. Germline lookup yields CDR1 SGHDT and CDR2 YYEEEE. V dropped 1 base and J dropped 2 bases, with 16 bases sitting between them. CDR3 sequence (DNA): TGTGCCAGCAGCTTGTTGAATCCGGGAAGGGGCAATCAGCCCCAGCATTTT. Translation: CASSLLNPGRGNQPQHF.

The chain uses TRBV30 and TRBJ2-7; TRBD1 aligns across 9 bases. V shed 1 base and J 2 bases; nucleotides not matched to a gene: 3. The CDR3 extends over 14 amino acids. Germline CDR1 reads GTSNPN; CDR2 reads SVGIG (reference sequence). Here the CDR3 reads CAWSGGQGPYEQYF. The DNA for the CDR3 is TGTGCCTGGAGTGGGGGACAGGGACCCTACGAGCAGTACTTC.

This rearrangement joins TRBV7-8 to TRBJ1-5; TRBD1 agrees at 8 bases. Looked up from germline, CDR1 is SGHVS and CDR2 is FQNEAQ. V shed 0 bases, J shed 3 bases, and the junction held 7 bases outside the gene matches. The length of the CDR3 is 17 residues. The CDR3 DNA follows: TGTGCCAGCAGCTTAGCTCAGGGGGCGGTTAACAATCAGCCCCAGCATTTT. It is translated as CASSLAQGAVNNQPQHF.

This chain links TRBV11-3 with TRBJ2-5; TRBD1 matches 7 bases. After removal of 4 bases from V and 2 bases from J, the junction contained 7 bases not matched to a gene. This CDR3 region has 15 residues. Germline CDR1 SGHNT, CDR2 YENEEA. CDR3 DNA: TGTGCCAGCAGCTCGGGGACAGTTAGTCAAGAGACCCAGTACTTC. This encodes CASSSGTVSQETQYF.

J is TRBJ2-1 and V is TRBV5-1, with 8 nucleotides matching TRBD2. Germline CDR1 reads SGHRS; CDR2 reads YFSETQ. The CDR3 spans 16 residues. V trimming: 0 bases; J trimming: 3 bases; junction bases outside the gene matches: 5. Here the CDR3 reads CASSLGASGYYNEQFF. The CDR3 nucleotides are TGCGCCAGCAGCTTGGGGGCTAGCGGGTACTACAATGAGCAGTTCTTC.

The CDR3 loop is CASSQTLTGRNYGYTF. CDR3 sequence (DNA): TGCGCCAGCAGCCAAACATTGACAGGGAGAAACTATGGCTACACCTTC. V is TRBV4-1 and J is TRBJ1-2; 7 bases match TRBD1. Germline CDR1 and CDR2: MGHRA and YSYEKL. V lost 2 bases to trimming and J lost 2 bases; unmatched junction nucleotides: 8. The CDR3 length is 16 residues.

Turning to this clone: One junction end does not reproduce the germline sequence, and a read error may be involved. This chain links TRBV7-7 with TRBJ2-2; 8 bases map to TRBD1. Germline CDR1 and CDR2: SSHAT and FNYEAQ (reference sequence). The CDR3 consists of 16 residues. The chain's CDR3 is CASSSLGQGLAGELFF. CDR3 bases: TGTGCTAGCAGCTCCCTCGGACAGGGATTGGCCGGGGAGCTGTTTTTT.

The rearrangement links TRBV7-9 to TRBJ2-2; no definite D call. V lost 1 base and J lost 7, with 7 bases in between. The CDR3 contains 13 residues. The germline CDR1 and CDR2 sequences are SEHNR and FQNEAQ (reference sequence). CDR3 sequence reads: CASSLDANGELFF. CDR3 DNA: TGTGCCAGCAGCTTAGATGCGAACGGGGAGCTGTTTTTT.

V is TRBV9 and J is TRBJ1-2; D ambiguous. This CDR3 has 15 amino acids. Trimming stripped 0 bases from V and 1 base from J, with 10 bases between. The germline gives CDR1 SGDLS, CDR2 YYNGEE. The CDR3 DNA follows: TGTGCCAGCAGCGTAGGGGAGGGAGGTAACTATGGCTACACCTTC. It yields the protein CASSVGEGGNYGYTF.

The chain is built from TRBV19 and TRBJ1-4, with a possible D match to TRBD1 (5 bases). Germline assignment: CDR1 LNHDA and CDR2 SQIVND (reference sequence). The CDR3 is made up of 14 amino acids. V was pared by 5 bases and J by 5 bases, with 12 bases between. In DNA, the CDR3 is TGTGCCAGTAGTGCGACAGTCATAAATGAAAAACTGTTTTTT. This codes for CASSATVINEKLFF. Variable domain in full (rest from reference TRBV19 and TRBJ1-4): DGGITQSPKYLFRKEGQNVTLSCEQNLNHDAMYWYRQDPGQGLRLIYYSQIVNDFQKGDIAEGYSVSREKKESFPLTVTSAQKNPTAFYLCASSATVINEKLFFGSGTQLSVL.

This clone was recorded once. The chain is built from TRBV7-8 and TRBJ2-5; tentative D call: TRBD2 (5 bases). The V end lost 3 bases, the J end lost 5 bases, and 13 bases lay between the germline ends. CDR1 SGHVS and CDR2 FQNEAQ come from the germline V gene. The CDR3 has 14 residues. The CDR3 DNA reads TGTGCCAGCAGCTTCAGTTGGGGAGAGGAGACCCAGTACTTC. Protein sequence: CASSFSWGEETQYF.

V usage is TRBV7-9 and J usage is TRBJ2-1, with 10 bases aligning to TRBD2. Looked up from germline, CDR1 is SEHNR and CDR2 is FQNEAQ (reference sequence). The V gene end was trimmed by 10 bases and the J gene end by 6 bases; junction bases not matched to a gene: 9. The CDR3 contains 14 residues. CDR3 sequence reads: CAIYSGRPINEQFF. The CDR3 DNA sequence: TGTGCCATCTATAGCGGGAGGCCTATCAATGAGCAGTTCTTC.

V and J are TRBV6-4 and TRBJ1-2; D gene ambiguous. Per the germline V gene, CDR1 is MRHNA and CDR2 is SNTAGT. The CDR3 consists of 13 residues. Trimming removed 6 bases at V and 2 bases at J, with 10 bases between. The CDR3 protein is CASRRENNYGYTF. The CDR3 region has the DNA TGTGCCAGCAGGAGGGAGAACAACTATGGCTACACCTTC.

The CDR3 protein is CASSQDLTKGNTIYF. Written as DNA, the CDR3 is TGCGCCAGCAGCCAAGACCTCACAAAGGGAAACACCATATATTTT. The rearrangement links TRBV4-3 to TRBJ1-3; D gene unclear. Germline loops: CDR1 LGHNA, CDR2 YSLEER. CDR3 length equals 15 residues. V gave up 0 bases and J gave up 4 bases, with 10 bases separating them.

The CDR3, as DNA: TGTGCCAGTAATAGCGGGGGCACAGATACGCAGTATTTT. Its translation: CASNSGGTDTQYF. V is TRBV4-2 and J is TRBJ2-3, with 8 bases identical to TRBD2. The CDR3 sequence is 13 residues long. The junction had 3 bases not matched to a gene; V was cut back by 9 bases and J by 1 base. CDR1 LGHNA and CDR2 YNFKEQ come from the germline V gene.

The sample holds one count of this clone. The J gene is TRBJ1-2, the V gene TRBV3-1 (or the pseudogene TRBV3-2); D gene unclear. Germline CDR1 reads LGHDT; CDR2 reads YNNKEL (reference sequence). The CDR3 is 14 residues long. Between the trimmed V and J ends, which lost 0 bases and 4 bases, there was a span of 9 bases. This CDR3 reads CASSQDPAVYGYTF. The DNA for the CDR3 is TGTGCCAGCAGCCAAGATCCGGCGGTCTATGGCTACACCTTC.

The chain recombines TRBV4-2 with TRBJ1-1; a weak D match, TRBD1 (6 bases). Trimming cost V 4 bases and J 4 bases, with 13 bases left between them. Germline values: CDR1 LGHNA, CDR2 YNFKEQ. The CDR3 loop spans 14 amino acids. The CDR3 loop is CASSLVGGVTEAFF. The CDR3 DNA follows: TGTGCCAGCAGCCTCGTAGGGGGAGTCACTGAAGCTTTCTTT.

The V call is TRBV5-6, the J call TRBJ1-4; D is undetermined. Germline lookup yields CDR1 SGHDT and CDR2 YYEEEE. V was cut by 1 base and J by 8 bases, with 15 bases left in between. The CDR3 has 15 amino acids. The CDR3 nucleotides read TGTGCCAGCAGCTTGTTCGCGGGGTTGGGAGAAAAACTGTTTTTT. Encoded protein: CASSLFAGLGEKLFF.

The V call is TRBV21-1, the J call TRBJ2-7; TRBD1, the table's D call, lacks a check against the DNA. TRBV21-1 is assigned pseudogene status. The CDR3 runs to 16 residues. CDR3 sequence reads: CASSKANRDTTYEQYF. The CDR3, as DNA: TGTGCCAGCAGCAAAGCAAACCGGGACACGACCTACGAGCAGTACTTC.

In nucleotides, the CDR3 is TGTGCCAGCAATCCCGGGACAGGGGTTGAAGAGCAGTACTTC. It codes for CASNPGTGVEEQYF. The chain combines TRBV27 with TRBJ2-7; 10 nucleotides align to TRBD1. The CDR3 contains 14 residues. The V segment lost 7 bases and the J segment 7 bases; nucleotides outside the gene matches: 10. In germline, CDR1 is MNHEY, CDR2 SMNVEV (reference sequence).

This rearrangement joins TRBV10-3 to TRBJ1-4; D unresolved. With 2 bases removed from V and 0 bases from J, the gap between germline ends came to 7 bases. Germline loops: CDR1 ENHRY, CDR2 SYGVKD. The CDR3 has 15 amino acids. The CDR3 coding sequence is TGTGCCATCAGTGAGGACATATCAACTAATGAAAAACTGTTTTTT. The encoded protein is CAISEDISTNEKLFF.

The chain has TRBV11-3 and TRBJ2-2; 8 nucleotides agree with TRBD1. CDR3 length: 17 residues. The V segment lost 5 bases and the J segment 3 bases; nucleotides outside the gene matches: 11. Per the germline V gene, CDR1 is SGHNT and CDR2 is YENEEA. Written as DNA, the CDR3 is TGTGCCAGCAGCACAAGACGACAGGGGATGGACACCGGGGAGCTGTTTTTT. Protein: CASSTRRQGMDTGELFF.

The rearrangement joins TRBV5-1 to TRBJ1-1; TRBD1 is a possible D gene (6 bases). CDR1 and CDR2 from the germline V gene are SGHRS and YFSETQ. V lost 4 bases and J 3 bases, leaving 13 bases between the germline ends. The CDR3 is 14 amino acids. CDR3 nucleotide sequence: TGCGCCAGCAGCGCTGACAGGATTTACACTGAAGCTTTCTTT. Amino acids: CASSADRIYTEAFF.

The chain employs TRBV4-2 and TRBJ2-7; a weak D match, TRBD2 (6 bases). Germline V gene sequence: CDR1 LGHNA, CDR2 YNFKEQ. V gave up 6 bases and J gave up 3 bases, with 21 bases separating them. The CDR3 length is 16 residues. The CDR3 is CASSPVGGLTHYEQYF. For the CDR3, the DNA is TGTGCCAGCAGTCCCGTGGGGGGACTCACTCACTACGAGCAGTACTTC.

V usage is TRBV2 and J usage is TRBJ1-4; D call uncertain. CDR1 and CDR2 from the germline V gene are SNHLY and FYNNEI. Trimming removed 7 bases at V and 0 bases at J, with 9 bases between. The CDR3 has 14 residues. In DNA, the CDR3 is TGTGCCAGCACCTTTATATCAACTAATGAAAAACTGTTTTTT. Translation: CASTFISTNEKLFF.

The rearrangement uses TRBV7-6 and TRBJ2-7; TRBD2 aligns across 10 bases. V lost 2 bases and J lost 2; bases outside the gene matches: 3. The CDR3 is 15 residues long. CDR1 and CDR2 from the germline V gene are SGHVS and FNYEAQ. CDR3 DNA sequence: TGTGCCAGCAGCTTAAGCAGCGGGAGGGCCTACGAGCAGTACTTC. It yields the protein CASSLSSGRAYEQYF. The full variable domain, rest sourced from reference TRBV7-6 and TRBJ2-7, is GAGVSQSPRYKVTKRGQDVALRCDPISGHVSLYWYRQALGQGPEFLTYFNYEAQQDKSGLPNDRFSAERPEGSISTLTIQRTEQRDSAMYRCASSLSSGRAYEQYFGPGTRLTVT.

The rearrangement joins TRBV7-9 to TRBJ1-2, with TRBD1 matching 9 bases. The junction had 12 bases not matched to a gene; V was cut back by 5 bases and J by 5 bases. The CDR3 extends over 16 amino acids. Germline V gene data show CDR1 as SEHNR and CDR2 as FQNEAQ (reference sequence). The CDR3: CASSIEGQGVGYGYTF. In DNA, the CDR3 is TGTGCCAGCAGCATAGAGGGACAGGGCGTTGGGTATGGCTACACCTTC.

This rearrangement joins TRBV19 to TRBJ2-7; 8 nucleotides line up with TRBD1. CDR3 length: 15 residues. Germline V gene data show CDR1 as LNHDA and CDR2 as SQIVND (reference sequence). The J segment lost 6 bases and the V segment lost 3 bases, leaving 10 bases of the junction unmatched. For the CDR3, the DNA is TGTGCCAGTAGTATGATACCAGGGGGCCCTTTCGAGCAGTACTTC. It translates to CASSMIPGGPFEQYF.

The rearrangement joins TRBV3-1 (or the pseudogene TRBV3-2) to TRBJ1-4; TRBD1 is a possible D gene (5 bases). This CDR3 is built from 16 residues. V was pared by 4 bases and J by 0 bases, with 12 bases between. From germline, CDR1 is LGHDT and CDR2 YNNKEL (reference sequence). The CDR3 coding sequence is TGTGCCAGCAGCCCATCAGGGAGGGCAACTAATGAAAAACTGTTTTTT. Amino acids: CASSPSGRATNEKLFF.

The chain recombines TRBV7-2 with TRBJ2-7; TRBD2 aligns across 11 bases. Germline CDR1 is SGHTA and CDR2 is FQGNSA. Trimming at V came to 5 bases and at J to 2 bases, leaving 11 bases not matched to a gene. The CDR3 is 17 residues long. CDR3 DNA sequence: TGTGCCAGCAGCATTTTCCACTCTAGCGGGGGGACCTACGAGCAGTACTTC. Its protein product is CASSIFHSSGGTYEQYF.